This TCR beta chain was recovered during a study of regulatory T cells in long-lasting Graves disease. Per the germline V gene, CDR1 is MNHEY and CDR2 is SMNVEV (reference sequence). The length of the CDR3 is 16 residues. Building the TCR beta libraries relied on iRepertoire HTBI primers, and CDR3 regions underwent Arm-PCR. TCRdb re-called the multiplex PCR reads with MiXCR, one entry per CDR3 protein. Of more than 350,000 distinct CDR3 sequences listed, just under 15% are singletons. Time point described: newly diagnosed GD, antithyroid drugs for less than 3 months. From PBMCs, RNA was extracted and then used to make the TCR library. This clonotype was observed a single time. It may be a read error: a sequence one base away is much more abundant. The same sample was also used in a study of T cells in Graves' hyperthyroidism and ophthalmopathy.

The clonotype was recovered from a woman aged 30 to 39 with Graves disease. Sequenced here: peripheral blood mononuclear cells (PBMCs), sampled at new diagnosis, from a patient treated with antithyroid drugs. The J gene is TRBJ1-3, the V gene TRBV27; 10 positions agree with TRBD1. The CDR3 DNA reads as TGTGTCAGCAGTTTGACAGGGGGCGCGAATGGAAACACCATATATTTT. Its translation is CVSSLTGGANGNTIYF.